This TCR beta chain is from a study of blood T cell repertoires in COVID-19. Germline CDR1 and CDR2: SEHNR and FQNEAQ (reference sequence). The trim removed 5 bases at V and 4 bases at J, leaving 16 bases unmatched. The CDR3 is made up of 18 amino acids. Generated by immunoSEQ multiplex PCR, the TCRdb table keeps only in-frame clones and is missing some. Of about 120,000 clones detected, about 92% appear once; the ten largest clones hold about 4.6%. The sample comprised peripheral blood. The chain uses TRBV7-9 and TRBJ2-1; 8 bases line up with TRBD2. The receptor comes from a man between 60 and 75 years old with COVID-19, enrolled during active disease. The CDR3 coding sequence is TGTGCCAGCAGCGCCGCCCTGGAGCGGGAGCAACGGTACAATGAGCAGTTCTTC. Residues: CASSAALEREQRYNEQFF.